The text below deals with one T cell receptor (beta chain). The data stem from a study of blood T cell repertoires in COVID-19. Background on the study: T cells, B-cell-depleted T cells, or PBMCs supplied cDNA or gDNA.

CDR1 is SGHNT, CDR2 YYREEE, per germline (reference sequence). The CDR3 runs to 15 residues. V lost 3 bases to trimming and J lost 4 bases; unmatched junction nucleotides: 7. Libraries were prepared by immunoSEQ multiplex PCR; TCRdb keeps only in-frame clonotypes and omits some of them. This sample has roughly 270,000 clones; about four fifths occur once, and the top ten carry around 5%. The sequenced material came from PBMCs or T cells enriched from blood (not recorded which). The clonotype was recovered from a man aged 35-49 years who had been exposed to COVID-19. This chain connects TRBV5-4 to TRBJ2-7; 10 bases match TRBD1. The CDR3 DNA reads TGTGCCAGCAGCTCGGGGGACAGGGGATCATACGAGCAGTACTTC. Translation gives CASSSGDRGSYEQYF.